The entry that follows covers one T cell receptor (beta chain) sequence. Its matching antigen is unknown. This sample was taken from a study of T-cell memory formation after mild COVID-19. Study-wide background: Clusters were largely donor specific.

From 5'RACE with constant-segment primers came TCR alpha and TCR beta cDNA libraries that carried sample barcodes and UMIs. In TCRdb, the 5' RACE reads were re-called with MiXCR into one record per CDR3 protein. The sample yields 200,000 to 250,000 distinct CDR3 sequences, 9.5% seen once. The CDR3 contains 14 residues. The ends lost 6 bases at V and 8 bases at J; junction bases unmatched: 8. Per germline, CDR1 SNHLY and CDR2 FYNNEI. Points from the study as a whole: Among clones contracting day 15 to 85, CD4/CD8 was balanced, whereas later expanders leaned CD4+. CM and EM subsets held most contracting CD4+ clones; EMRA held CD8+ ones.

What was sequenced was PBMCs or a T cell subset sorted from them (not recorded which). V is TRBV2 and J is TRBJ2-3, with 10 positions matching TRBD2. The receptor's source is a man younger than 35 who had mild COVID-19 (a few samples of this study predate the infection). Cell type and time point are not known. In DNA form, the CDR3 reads TGTGCCAGCAGCGGACTAGCGGACGTTCGTACGCAGTATTTT. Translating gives CASSGLADVRTQYF.